Sequencing of this TCR beta chain was carried out in a study of shared clonotypes between healthy human individuals. The protocol was immunoSEQ multiplex PCR, while the TCRdb copy is restricted to in-frame clones and leaves out a portion. The sample lists about 500,000 clones; 60% to 80% were seen once. The V segment lost 0 bases and the J segment 5 bases; nucleotides outside the gene matches: 3. The CDR3 runs to 15 residues. The V gene's germline CDR1 is SGHTA and CDR2 FQGTGA. Among the donors, all were Caucasian adults who lived in Nashville, Tennessee. The V and J genes are TRBV7-3 and TRBJ2-1; 8 positions agree with TRBD2. The sequencing sample was made of PBMCs. The clonotype comes from a woman between 40 and 55 years old in good health. Some clones in this sample may be carry-over from other donors' samples. The CDR3 bases are TGTGCCAGCAGCTTAACCGGGACTAGTCACAATGAGCAGTTCTTC. As protein: CASSLTGTSHNEQFF.